These 14 T cell receptor beta chains originate from one sample sequenced in a study of CD8 T cells in Susac syndrome. Random hexamers primed reverse transcription of roughly 0.45 to 1 ug RNA. TCRdb re-derived calls from the immunoSEQ multiplex PCR reads in MiXCR, one entry per CDR3 protein. In the table there are some 150,000 distinct CDR3 sequences, approximately 96% of which are singletons. Sequencing input: CD4+ T cells from PBMCs. These receptors all stem from a human donor with Susac syndrome.

The rearrangement uses TRBV14 and TRBJ2-7; 8 positions match TRBD2. This CDR3 contains 16 residues. Germline V CDR1 and CDR2: SGHDN, FVKESK. With V trimmed by 0 bases and J by 6 bases, 10 bases remained unmatched. CDR3 nucleotide sequence: TGTGCCAGCAGCCAAGATCAAAGGACTAGCAGATCCGAGCAGTACTTC. Its protein is CASSQDQRTSRSEQYF.

The chain joins TRBV7-9 to TRBJ2-3; D may be TRBD2 (6 bases). The CDR3 loop spans 15 amino acids. Germline CDR1 is SEHNR and CDR2 is FQNEAQ (reference sequence). Trimming shortened V by 1 base and J by 3 bases, and 11 bases separated the two germline ends. In DNA, the CDR3 is TGTGCCAGCAGCTTAGGGAGGGATTGGACAGATACGCAGTATTTT. It specifies CASSLGRDWTDTQYF.

V usage is TRBV4-2 and J usage is TRBJ2-5; 10 positions agree with TRBD2. Germline trimming cut 0 bases from V and 6 bases from J; bases unmatched to any gene: 4. Per the germline V gene, CDR1 is LGHNA and CDR2 is YNFKEQ. The CDR3 extends over 15 amino acids. This CDR3 is CASSQDSSGRKTQYF. CDR3 nucleotide sequence: TGTGCCAGCAGCCAAGACTCTAGCGGGAGAAAGACCCAGTACTTC.

This chain joins TRBV5-1 and TRBJ1-5, with a tentative D call TRBD1 (5 bases). The CDR3 sequence is 15 residues long. V was clipped by 0 bases and J by 7 bases, with 14 bases between them. Per germline, CDR1 SGHRS and CDR2 YFSETQ. CDR3 DNA: TGCGCCAGCAGCTTGGGGCCCAGGGAGTTGCAGCCCCAGCATTTT. This codes for CASSLGPRELQPQHF.

The CDR3 DNA follows: TGTGCCAGCAGTGAAGCGGAAGATACGCAGTATTTT. It codes for CASSEAEDTQYF. J is TRBJ2-3 and V is TRBV25-1; D unresolved. CDR1 MGHDK and CDR2 SYGVNS come from the germline V gene. The V end lost 2 bases, the J end lost 5 bases, and 5 bases lay between the germline ends. The CDR3 has 12 amino acids.

In its sample, this clonotype was seen once. The CDR3 DNA reads TGCGCCAGCAGCCAAGTTCCGTCGGCGGGTGCAGCCAAAAACATTCAGTACTTC. Translation gives CASSQVPSAGAAKNIQYF. The chain links TRBV4-1 to TRBJ2-4; D may be TRBD2 (5 bases). This CDR3 contains 18 residues. Germline lookup yields CDR1 MGHRA and CDR2 YSYEKL. Between the trimmed V and J ends, which lost 1 base and 0 bases, there was a span of 16 bases.

This clonotype was seen more than once but under ten times. V gene TRBV11-1 combines with J gene TRBJ2-7; 7 nucleotides match TRBD1. This CDR3 has 12 residues. The ends lost 5 bases at V and 4 bases at J; junction bases unmatched: 2. The germline V gene encodes CDR1 SGHAT and CDR2 FQDESV (reference sequence). This CDR3 reads CASSRDRYEQYF. The CDR3 DNA follows: TGTGCCAGCAGCCGGGACAGATACGAGCAGTACTTC.

The J gene is TRBJ2-4, the V gene TRBV23-1; 12 bases fit TRBD2. TRBV23-1 belongs to the ORF category, with a function that is uncertain. The CDR3 has 16 amino acids. V dropped 1 base and J dropped 8; count of bases not matched to a gene: 6. DNA of the CDR3: TGCGCCAGCAGTCAATTCGGACTAGCGGGAATAGACATTCAGTACTTC. It is translated as CASSQFGLAGIDIQYF.

The V call is TRBV7-2, the J call TRBJ1-5; D uncertain. V lost 1 base and J 0 bases, leaving 7 bases between the germline ends. The germline V gene has CDR1 SGHTA and CDR2 FQGNSA. The CDR3 is 15 residues long. CDR3: CASSLDSYSNQPQHF. The CDR3 coding sequence is TGTGCCAGCAGCTTAGACAGCTATAGCAATCAGCCCCAGCATTTT. Full variable domain (missing parts from reference TRBV7-2 and TRBJ1-5): GAGVSQSPSNKVTEKGKDVELRCDPISGHTALYWYRQSLGQGLEFLIYFQGNSAPDKSGLPSDRFSAERTGGSVSTLTIQRTQQEDSAVYLCASSLDSYSNQPQHFGDGTRLSIL.

The CDR3 here is CASSQGRIPGELFF. The CDR3 DNA reads TGTGCCAGCAGCCAGGGACGGATCCCCGGGGAGCTGTTTTTT. The gene calls are TRBV14 and TRBJ2-2, with D perhaps being TRBD1 or TRBD2 (5 bases each). CDR1 SGHDN and CDR2 FVKESK come from the germline V gene. The germline V and J ends were trimmed by 3 bases and 6 bases, with 11 bases remaining between them. This CDR3 has 14 amino acids. The full variable domain, in which reference TRBV14 and TRBJ2-2 provide the parts outside the CDR3, is EAGVTQFPSHSVIEKGQTVTLRCDPISGHDNLYWYRRVMGKEIKFLLHFVKESKQDESGMPNNRFLAERTGGTYSTLKVQPAELEDSGVYFCASSQGRIPGELFFGEGSRLTVL.

The rearrangement uses TRBV18 and TRBJ1-1; D remains unclear. Trimming pared 3 bases from V and 0 bases from J, leaving 5 bases between. There are 13 residues in the CDR3. The germline V gene has CDR1 KGHSH and CDR2 LQKENI. This CDR3 reads CASSPRLNTEAFF. The CDR3 DNA follows: TGTGCCAGCTCACCTCGCCTGAACACTGAAGCTTTCTTT.

The rearrangement joins TRBV18 to TRBJ1-2; no firm D call. There are 15 residues in the CDR3. The V gene's germline CDR1 is KGHSH and CDR2 LQKENI. The germline V and J ends were trimmed by 1 base and 6 bases, with 15 bases remaining between them. The CDR3 bases are TGTGCCAGCTCACCACTGAACCCTCGGGAGAATGGCTACACCTTC. It specifies CASSPLNPRENGYTF.

The CDR3 region has the DNA TGTGCCAGCAGTGACGAGGGTGGGTACAATGAGCAGTTCTTC. This gives the protein CASSDEGGYNEQFF. The rearrangement uses TRBV6-4 and TRBJ2-1, with D perhaps matching TRBD2 (5 bases). The V end was cut by 2 bases, the J end by 4 bases, with 9 bases between. This CDR3 has 14 residues. Germline V lookup: CDR1 MRHNA, CDR2 SNTAGT.

V gene TRBV28 combines with J gene TRBJ1-2; D gene uncertain. Trimming removed 5 bases from V and 0 bases from J, with 10 bases in between. CDR3 length equals 14 residues. Germline V CDR1 and CDR2: MDHEN, SYDVKM. The CDR3 DNA follows: TGTGCCAGCAGTCTCGCGGGCACTAACTATGGCTACACCTTC. This gives the protein CASSLAGTNYGYTF.